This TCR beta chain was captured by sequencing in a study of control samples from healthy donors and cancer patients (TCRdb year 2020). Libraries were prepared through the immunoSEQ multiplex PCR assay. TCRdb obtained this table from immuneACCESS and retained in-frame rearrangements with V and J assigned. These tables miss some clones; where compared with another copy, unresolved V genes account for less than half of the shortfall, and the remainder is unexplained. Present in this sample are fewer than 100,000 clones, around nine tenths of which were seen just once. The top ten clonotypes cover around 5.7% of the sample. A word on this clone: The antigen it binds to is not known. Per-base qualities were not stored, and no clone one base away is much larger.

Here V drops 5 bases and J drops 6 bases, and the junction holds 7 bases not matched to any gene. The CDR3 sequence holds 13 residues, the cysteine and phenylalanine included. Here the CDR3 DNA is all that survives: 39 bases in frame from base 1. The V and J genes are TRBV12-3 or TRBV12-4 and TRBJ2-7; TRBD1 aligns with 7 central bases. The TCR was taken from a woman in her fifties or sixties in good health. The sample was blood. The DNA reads TGTGCCAGCAGTACAGGGGTCCTAGGCGAGCAGTACTTC. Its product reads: CASSTGVLGEQYF.